This passage covers 9 T cell receptor beta chains from one sample sequenced in a study of CD8+ T cells in alopecia areata. Once RNA had been extracted, it was reverse transcribed into cDNA to act as the sequencing template. Profiling relied on immunoSEQ multiplex PCR, and the TCRdb table lists in-frame clones only, not all of them. This table has some 130,000 clones, around 50% appearing once. This sample's treatment: oral pan-JAK inhibitor, 5-10 mg twice daily. The sequencing used CD8+ T cells sorted from blood, collected at week 4, from a patient treated with tofacitinib. The source of these receptors is a human donor with alopecia areata.

The V gene is TRBV4-1, the J gene TRBJ1-2, with 7 nucleotides matching TRBD1. CDR3 length: 15 residues. With 3 bases clipped from V and 1 base from J, the junction kept 5 bases outside the gene matches. Germline-derived CDR1 and CDR2 are MGHRA and YSYEKL. For the CDR3, the DNA is TGCGCCAGCAGCCATGCAGGGGGACTTAACTATGGCTACACCTTC. Translation: CASSHAGGLNYGYTF.

This chain joins TRBV2 and TRBJ2-7, with D tentatively TRBD2 (5 bases). The CDR3 has 12 residues. Trimming left V 11 bases short and J 2 bases short, with 13 bases between. The germline CDR1 and CDR2 sequences are SNHLY and FYNNEI. The CDR3 DNA sequence: TGTGCCGGAGTCGGGGAGACCTACGAGCAGTACTTC. Translating gives CAGVGETYEQYF.

The rearrangement uses TRBV30 and TRBJ2-5; possibly TRBD1 for D (7 bases). The DNA end is more similar to TRBJ2-7, so the J call may be wrong. CDR1 is GTSNPN and CDR2 is SVGIG in the germline V gene (reference sequence). The CDR3 has 14 amino acids. The CDR3 DNA is TGTGCCTGGAGTGTAGGCGGGACAGCCTACGAGCAGTACTTC. Its protein is CAWSVGGTAYEQYF.

The chain employs TRBV5-1 and TRBJ2-5; no definite D call. In germline, CDR1 is SGHRS, CDR2 YFSETQ. The CDR3 is made up of 13 amino acids. Trimming left V 2 bases short and J 5 bases short, with 10 bases between. CDR3 in DNA: TGCGCCAGCAGCTTCGATAGCTTGGAGACCCAGTACTTC. Amino acids: CASSFDSLETQYF.

The chain recombines TRBV11-2 with TRBJ2-1; D gene unclear. Trimming shortened V by 6 bases and J by 4 bases, and 13 bases separated the two germline ends. Germline CDR1 and CDR2: SGHAT and FQNNGV. There are 14 residues in the CDR3. As DNA, the CDR3 is TGTGCCAGCAGAGGCTTTTACACTTACAATGAGCAGTTCTTC. Translation: CASRGFYTYNEQFF.

The genes are TRBV2 and TRBJ2-1, with D hard to call. This CDR3 has 11 amino acids. V shed 5 bases and J shed 8 bases, with 7 bases lying between them. Germline V lookup: CDR1 SNHLY, CDR2 FYNNEI. The CDR3 bases are TGTGCCAGCAGTACAACCGATGAGCAGTTCTTC. Translated: CASSTTDEQFF.

This clone was seen only a few times. This rearrangement joins TRBV11-2 to TRBJ2-7; a possible D gene is TRBD1 (6 bases). This CDR3 has 14 residues. V lost 5 bases to trimming and J lost 2 bases, with 13 bases between them. Germline lookup yields CDR1 SGHAT and CDR2 FQNNGV. This chain's CDR3 is CASSRTAQTYEQYF. The DNA of the CDR3 is TGTGCCAGCAGCCGGACAGCTCAAACCTACGAGCAGTACTTC.

The sample holds a few counts of this clone. The rearrangement uses TRBV5-1 and TRBJ1-1, with 7 bases matching TRBD1. Germline-derived CDR1 and CDR2 are SGHRS and YFSETQ. The V gene end was trimmed by 5 bases and the J gene end by 4 bases; junction bases not matched to a gene: 8. The CDR3 loop spans 14 amino acids. The CDR3 protein is CASSQDRAGTEAFF. The CDR3 nucleotides read TGCGCCAGCAGTCAAGACAGGGCGGGCACTGAAGCTTTCTTT.

This chain connects TRBV29-1 to TRBJ1-1; maybe TRBD1 (6 bases). V was shortened by 4 bases and J by 4 bases, with 19 bases between the two germline ends. Germline values: CDR1 SQVTM, CDR2 ANQGSEA. CDR3 length: 15 amino acids. The CDR3 region is CSVAGTSIGGTEAFF. DNA of the CDR3: TGCAGCGTTGCCGGGACCTCCATAGGGGGCACTGAAGCTTTCTTT.